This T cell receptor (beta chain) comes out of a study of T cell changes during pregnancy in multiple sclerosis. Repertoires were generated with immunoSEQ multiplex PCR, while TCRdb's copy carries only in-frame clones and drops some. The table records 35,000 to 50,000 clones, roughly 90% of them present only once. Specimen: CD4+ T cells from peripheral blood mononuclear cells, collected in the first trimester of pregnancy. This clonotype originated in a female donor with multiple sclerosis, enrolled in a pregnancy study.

The CDR3 DNA reads as TGTGCCAGCAGTCGGGGACTAGCGGGAGAGGGAGAGACCCAGTACTTC. Translated, it gives CASSRGLAGEGETQYF. V gene TRBV7-2 combines with J gene TRBJ2-5; 14 bases agree with TRBD2. Trimming removed 6 bases from V and 4 bases from J; junction bases left unmatched: 7. CDR1 is SGHTA, CDR2 FQGNSA, per germline. The CDR3 has 16 amino acids.